This paragraph covers one T cell receptor beta chain sequence. Method: immunoSEQ multiplex PCR; TCRdb's copy keeps in-frame clones and lacks some. Of under 85,000 clones listed, around nine tenths are singletons. Germline CDR1 and CDR2: MNHEY and SMNVEV (reference sequence). This CDR3 contains 16 residues. J was trimmed by 3 bases and V by 3 bases; bases with no gene match: 5. The sample is drawn from a study of OX40 agonist ivuxolimab in advanced cancers. In the study overall: A mean age of roughly 66 years, range about 20 to 79, was recorded, and under 85% were male. Past anti-PD-1, anti-PD-L1 or anti-CTLA-4 therapy was accepted, and 40% to 50% had received some.

Sequenced material: CD4+ or CD8+ T cells sorted from blood, taken in a trial of the OX40 agonist ivuxolimab. The sequence came from an adult with an advanced solid tumor such as melanoma, head and neck, liver or kidney cancer. V usage is TRBV27 and J usage is TRBJ2-5; 12 bases are a match to TRBD2. CDR3 sequence: CASSLGASGGEETQYF. CDR3 nucleotide sequence: TGTGCCAGCAGTTTGGGGGCTAGCGGGGGGGAAGAGACCCAGTACTTC.